The source of this T cell receptor (beta chain) is a study of shared clonotypes between healthy human individuals. V was cut by 6 bases and J by 6 bases, with 11 bases left in between. The CDR3 runs 13 residues. In germline, CDR1 is MNHNY, CDR2 SVGAGI (reference sequence). Each replicate PCR on the sorted subsets used roughly 190 ng DNA (roughly 32,000 T cell genomes). This table comes from immunoSEQ multiplex PCR, and its TCRdb copy is limited to in-frame clones, with some not included. Counted here are roughly 2 million clones, 90% to 96% occurring once; the ten biggest clones make up less than 0.15%. This clone appeared a single time.

The sequenced material came from naive CD4+ T cells sorted from blood. Subset given: CD45RA+ positively selected. The chain combines TRBV6-6 with TRBJ2-2; the D gene is possibly TRBD1 (6 bases). This sequence was found in a man younger than 35 in good health. The CDR3 reads CASSKAGAGELFF. The CDR3 bases are TGTGCCAGCAGCAAGGCAGGGGCCGGGGAGCTGTTTTTT.